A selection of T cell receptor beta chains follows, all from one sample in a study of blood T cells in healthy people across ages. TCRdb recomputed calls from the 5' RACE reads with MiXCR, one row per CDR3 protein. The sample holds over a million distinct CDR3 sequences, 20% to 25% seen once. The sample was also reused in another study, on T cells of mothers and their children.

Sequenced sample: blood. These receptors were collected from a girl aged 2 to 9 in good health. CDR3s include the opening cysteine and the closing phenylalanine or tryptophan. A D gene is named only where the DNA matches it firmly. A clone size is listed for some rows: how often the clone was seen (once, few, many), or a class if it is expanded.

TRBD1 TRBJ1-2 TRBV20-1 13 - CSARSGQGFGYTF TGCAGTGCTAGATCCGGACAGGGTTTTGGCTACACCTTC
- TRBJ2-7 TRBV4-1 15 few CASSQDSGGSYEQYF TGCGCCAGCAGCCAAGATAGCGGAGGATCCTACGAGCAGTACTTC
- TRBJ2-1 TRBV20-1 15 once CSARDRGRPTSEQFF TGCAGTGCTAGAGATCGTGGTCGGCCAACCAGTGAGCAGTTCTTC
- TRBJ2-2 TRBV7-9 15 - CASSLRDIGTGELFF TGTGCCAGCAGCTTAAGAGATATAGGCACCGGGGAGCTGTTTTTT
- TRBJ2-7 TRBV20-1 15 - CSARDQSMRGDEQYF TGCAGTGCTAGAGATCAGTCCATGAGGGGGGACGAGCAGTACTTC
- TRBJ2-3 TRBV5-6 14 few CASSHRQGTDTQYF TGTGCCAGCAGCCATAGGCAGGGGACAGATACGCAGTATTTT
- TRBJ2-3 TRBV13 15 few CASSIGAAPGDTQYF TGTGCCAGCAGCATCGGGGCCGCCCCCGGGGATACGCAGTATTTT
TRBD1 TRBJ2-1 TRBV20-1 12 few CSADRERDEQFF TGTAGTGCTGACAGGGAGAGGGATGAGCAGTTCTTC
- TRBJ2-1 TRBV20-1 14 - CSARGLTTYNEQFF TGCAGTGCTAGAGGACTAACCACCTACAATGAGCAGTTCTTC
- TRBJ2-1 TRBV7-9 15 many CASSLASVPYNEQFF TGTGCCAGCAGCTTAGCAAGCGTCCCCTACAATGAGCAGTTCTTC
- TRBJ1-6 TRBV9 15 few CASSVEVDLLSPLHF TGTGCCAGCAGCGTAGAGGTGGACCTGCTCTCACCCCTCCACTTT
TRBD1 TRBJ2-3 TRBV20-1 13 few CSAPWTGTDTQYF TGCAGTGCTCCCTGGACAGGGACAGATACGCAGTATTTT
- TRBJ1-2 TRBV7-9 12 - CASSSQVNGYTF TGTGCCAGCAGCTCACAGGTTAATGGCTACACCTTC
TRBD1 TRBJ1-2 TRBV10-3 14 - CAISELGQPYGYTF TGTGCCATCAGTGAGCTGGGACAGCCCTATGGCTACACCTTC
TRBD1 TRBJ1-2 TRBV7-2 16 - CASSLDRQGALYGYTF TGTGCCAGCAGCTTAGATAGACAGGGGGCGCTCTATGGCTACACCTTC